This TCR beta chain comes out of a study of OX40 agonist ivuxolimab in advanced cancers. Repertoires were generated with immunoSEQ multiplex PCR, while TCRdb's copy carries only in-frame clones and drops some. The table has about 96,000 clones, roughly four fifths seen once. Germline values: CDR1 MNHEY, CDR2 SMNVEV (reference sequence). This CDR3 contains 14 residues. With 2 bases removed from V and 5 bases from J, the gap between germline ends came to 9 bases. The TCR comes from an adult with an advanced solid tumor such as melanoma, head and neck, liver or kidney cancer. This chain joins TRBV27 and TRBJ2-2, with D hard to call. This material consisted of CD4+ or CD8+ T cells sorted from blood, taken in a trial of the OX40 agonist ivuxolimab. In DNA, the CDR3 is TGTGCCAGCAGTTTACTGGGTGTGACCGGGGAGCTGTTTTTT. It yields the protein CASSLLGVTGELFF.